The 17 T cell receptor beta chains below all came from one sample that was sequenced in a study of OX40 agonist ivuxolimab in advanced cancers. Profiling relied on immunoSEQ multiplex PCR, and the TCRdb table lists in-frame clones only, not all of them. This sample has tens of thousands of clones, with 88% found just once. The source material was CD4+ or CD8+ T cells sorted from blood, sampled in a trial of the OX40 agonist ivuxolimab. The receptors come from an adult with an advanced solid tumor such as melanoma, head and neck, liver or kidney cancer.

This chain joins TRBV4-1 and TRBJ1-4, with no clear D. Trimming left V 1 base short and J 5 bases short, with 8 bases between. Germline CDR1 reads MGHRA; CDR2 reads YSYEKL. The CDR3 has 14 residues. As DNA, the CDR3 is TGCGCCAGCAGCCAAGGAGAAGAGAATGAAAAACTGTTTTTT. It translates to CASSQGEENEKLFF.

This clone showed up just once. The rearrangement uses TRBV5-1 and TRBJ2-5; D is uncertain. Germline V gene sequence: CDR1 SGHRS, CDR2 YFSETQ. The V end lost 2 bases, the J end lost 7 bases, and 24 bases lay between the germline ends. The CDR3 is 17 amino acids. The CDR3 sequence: CASSLDTPTRRGVTQYF. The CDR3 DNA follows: TGCGCCAGCAGCTTAGACACACCCACGCGCCGTGGGGTGACCCAGTACTTC.

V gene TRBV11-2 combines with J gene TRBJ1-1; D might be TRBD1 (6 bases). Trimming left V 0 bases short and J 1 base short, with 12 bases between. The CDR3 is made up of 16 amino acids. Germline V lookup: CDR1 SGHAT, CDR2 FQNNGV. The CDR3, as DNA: TGTGCCAGCAGCTTAGAAATCGGACAGAGGAACACTGAAGCTTTCTTT. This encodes CASSLEIGQRNTEAFF.

CDR3 coding DNA: TGTGCCAGCAGCTTATTTGAAATGGGGGAACAGTTCTTC. Translating it yields CASSLFEMGEQFF. The rearrangement links TRBV7-9 to TRBJ2-1; the D call may be TRBD1 or TRBD2 (5 bases each). The V and J ends lost 2 bases and 13 bases respectively, with 15 bases between them. The length of the CDR3 is 13 residues. Germline V gene lookup returns CDR1 SEHNR and CDR2 FQNEAQ (reference sequence).

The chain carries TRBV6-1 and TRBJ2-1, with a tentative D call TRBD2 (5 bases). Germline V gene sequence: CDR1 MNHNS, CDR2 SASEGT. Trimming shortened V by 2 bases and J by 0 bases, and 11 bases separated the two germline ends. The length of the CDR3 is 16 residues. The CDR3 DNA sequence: TGTGCCAGCAGTGAACGGGAACTGAGCTCCTACAATGAGCAGTTCTTC. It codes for CASSERELSSYNEQFF.

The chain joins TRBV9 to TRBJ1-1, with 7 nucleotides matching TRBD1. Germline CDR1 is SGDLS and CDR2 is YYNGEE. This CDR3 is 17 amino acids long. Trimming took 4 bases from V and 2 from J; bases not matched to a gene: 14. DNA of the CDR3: TGTGCCAGCAGCACGACAGGGTCCGCTCCTTTAAACACTGAAGCTTTCTTT. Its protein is CASSTTGSAPLNTEAFF.

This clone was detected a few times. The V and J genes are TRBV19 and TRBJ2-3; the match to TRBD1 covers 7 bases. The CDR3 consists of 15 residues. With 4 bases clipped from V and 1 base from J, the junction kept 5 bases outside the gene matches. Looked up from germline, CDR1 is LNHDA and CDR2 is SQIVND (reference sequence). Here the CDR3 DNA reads TGTGCCAGTAGTAAAGGGGGCCTCGGCACAGATACGCAGTATTTT. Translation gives CASSKGGLGTDTQYF.

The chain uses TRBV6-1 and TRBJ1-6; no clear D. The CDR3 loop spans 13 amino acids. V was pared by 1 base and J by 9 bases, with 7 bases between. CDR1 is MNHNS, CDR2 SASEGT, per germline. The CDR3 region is CASSEGPGSPLHF. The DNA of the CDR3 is TGTGCCAGCAGTGAAGGCCCGGGTTCACCCCTCCACTTT.

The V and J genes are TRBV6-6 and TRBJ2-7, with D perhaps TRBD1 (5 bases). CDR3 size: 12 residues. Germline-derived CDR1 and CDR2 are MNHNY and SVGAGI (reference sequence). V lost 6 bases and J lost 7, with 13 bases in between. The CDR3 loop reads CASRDAYREQYF. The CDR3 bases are TGTGCCAGCAGGGACGCCTACAGGGAGCAGTACTTC.

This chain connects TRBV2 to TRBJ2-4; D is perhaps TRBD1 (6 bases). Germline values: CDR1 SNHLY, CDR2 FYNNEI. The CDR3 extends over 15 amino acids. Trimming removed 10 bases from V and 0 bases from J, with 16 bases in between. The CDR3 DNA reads TGTGCCACTGCCGGGACATTTCTAGCCAAAAACATTCAGTACTTC. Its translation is CATAGTFLAKNIQYF.

The CDR3 region has the DNA TGTGCCAGCAGCTCGCCGGGGACAGGGGGCTTTGGCTACACCTTC. Encoded protein: CASSSPGTGGFGYTF. V and J are TRBV5-6 and TRBJ1-2; TRBD1 matches 12 bases. CDR3 length: 15 residues. Trimming removed 3 bases from V and 7 bases from J; junction bases left unmatched: 7. Germline CDR1 is SGHDT and CDR2 is YYEEEE.

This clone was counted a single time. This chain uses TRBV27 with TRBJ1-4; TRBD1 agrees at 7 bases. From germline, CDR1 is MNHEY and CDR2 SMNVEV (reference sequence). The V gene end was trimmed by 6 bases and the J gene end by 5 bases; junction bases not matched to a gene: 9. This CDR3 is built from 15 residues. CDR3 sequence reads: CASRYLGQRNEKLFF. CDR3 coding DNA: TGTGCCAGCAGGTATCTGGGACAGAGGAATGAAAAACTGTTTTTT.

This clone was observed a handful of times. In DNA form, the CDR3 reads TGCAGCGGGGGACAGGGAGACACTGAAGCTTTCTTT. Translating gives CSGGQGDTEAFF. V gene TRBV29-1 combines with J gene TRBJ1-1; 9 bases line up with TRBD1. This CDR3 spans 12 amino acids. CDR1 and CDR2 from the germline V gene are SQVTM and ANQGSEA. The V and J ends lost 7 bases and 3 bases, in that order; junction bases with no gene match: 3.

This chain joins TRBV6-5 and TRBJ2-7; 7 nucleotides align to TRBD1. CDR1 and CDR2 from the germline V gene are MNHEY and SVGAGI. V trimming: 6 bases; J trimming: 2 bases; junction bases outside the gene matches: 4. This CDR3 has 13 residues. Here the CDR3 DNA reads TGTGCCAGCAGCCCGGACAGGACCTACGAGCAGTACTTC. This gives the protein CASSPDRTYEQYF.

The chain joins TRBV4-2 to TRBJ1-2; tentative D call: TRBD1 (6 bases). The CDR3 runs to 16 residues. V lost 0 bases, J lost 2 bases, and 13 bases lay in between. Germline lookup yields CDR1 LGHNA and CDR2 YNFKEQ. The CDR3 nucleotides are TGTGCCAGCAGCCAAGACAATAGCGGGACAAACTATGGCTACACCTTC. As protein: CASSQDNSGTNYGYTF.

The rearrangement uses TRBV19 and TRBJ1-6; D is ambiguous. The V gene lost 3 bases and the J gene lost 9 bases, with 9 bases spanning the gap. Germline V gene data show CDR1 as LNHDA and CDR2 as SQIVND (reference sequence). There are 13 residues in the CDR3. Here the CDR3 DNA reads TGTGCCAGTAGTATCCCCGGCGGTTCACCCCTCCACTTT. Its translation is CASSIPGGSPLHF.

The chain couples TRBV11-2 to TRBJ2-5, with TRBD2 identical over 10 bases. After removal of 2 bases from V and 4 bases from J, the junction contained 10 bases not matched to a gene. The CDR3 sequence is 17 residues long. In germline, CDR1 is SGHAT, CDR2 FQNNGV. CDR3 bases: TGTGCCAGCAGCTTAAGGGTAGCGGGGGGCCTCCCAGAGACCCAGTACTTC. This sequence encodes CASSLRVAGGLPETQYF.